One sample yielded the 6 T cell receptor beta chains listed below, sequenced in a study of blood T cell repertoires in COVID-19. Using immunoSEQ multiplex PCR, the repertoire was profiled, and TCRdb retains in-frame clones only, with some absent. The sample lists 200,000 to 250,000 clones; approximately 85% were seen once. The material sequenced was peripheral blood. Receptor source: a man aged 35-49 years with acute or convalescent COVID-19.

This sequence joins TRBV5-1 and TRBJ2-5; D remains unclear. The CDR3 runs to 13 residues. Trimming left V 1 base short and J 1 base short, with 5 bases between. The germline gives CDR1 SGHRS, CDR2 YFSETQ. CDR3 in DNA: TGCGCCAGCAGCTTGCCTCCCCAAGAGACCCAGTACTTC. Translating gives CASSLPPQETQYF.

The CDR3 region is CASSTRAGQLNGYTF. Written as DNA, the CDR3 is TGTGCCAGCAGTACCCGGGCGGGACAGTTGAATGGCTACACCTTC. The rearrangement links TRBV6-2 or TRBV6-3 to TRBJ1-2; 7 nucleotides line up with TRBD1. J gave up 6 bases and V 5 bases, and 12 bases lay outside the gene matches. The CDR3 length is 15 residues. CDR1 and CDR2 (germline): MNHEY, SVGEGT.

The chain uses TRBV6-1 and TRBJ1-3, with D maybe TRBD1 (6 bases). V gave up 3 bases and J gave up 2 bases, with 8 bases separating them. Per germline, CDR1 MNHNS and CDR2 SASEGT. The CDR3 is 14 amino acids. CDR3 region: CASSDRGTGNTIYF. As DNA, the CDR3 is TGTGCCAGCAGTGACAGGGGTACTGGAAACACCATATATTTT.

The chain recombines TRBV11-2 with TRBJ2-7, with D perhaps TRBD1 (5 bases). The germline V gene encodes CDR1 SGHAT and CDR2 FQNNGV. The CDR3 contains 14 residues. V gave up 3 bases and J gave up 4 bases, with 13 bases separating them. CDR3: CASSFGIGAYEQYF. CDR3 nucleotides: TGTGCCAGCAGCTTTGGCATTGGGGCGTACGAGCAGTACTTC.

This chain links TRBV5-5 with TRBJ1-2; 11 bases match TRBD1. CDR3 length: 14 residues. Germline CDR1 reads SGHKS; CDR2 reads YYEKEE (reference sequence). Trimming at V came to 6 bases and at J to 8 bases, leaving 9 bases not matched to a gene. CDR3 nucleotide sequence: TGTGCCAGCACGTCCGGGACAGGGGGTATGGGCTACACCTTC. Protein: CASTSGTGGMGYTF.

The chain recombines TRBV6-5 with TRBJ2-2, with a weak D call TRBD1 (6 bases). V lost 8 bases to trimming and J lost 1 base, with 14 bases between them. From germline, CDR1 is MNHEY and CDR2 SVGAGI. The CDR3 extends over 15 amino acids. CDR3 sequence: CASRSGQLNTGELFF. In nucleotides, the CDR3 is TGTGCCAGCCGCTCCGGACAGTTGAACACCGGGGAGCTGTTTTTT.